The 32 T cell receptor beta chains below all came from one sample that was sequenced in a study of cytomegalovirus exposure and HLA in healthy donors. The PCR was carried out with 60 Vbeta primers and 13 Jbeta primers. Data came from immunoSEQ multiplex PCR; TCRdb stores just in-frame clones and leaves some out. The table has roughly 300,000 clones, more than 80% seen once. The sample was PBMCs. These receptors were collected from a middle-aged man in good health and CMV-seropositive.

This clone appeared once. The gene calls are TRBV19 and TRBJ2-7; TRBD1 matches at 11 bases. Trimming took 3 bases from V and 0 from J; bases not matched to a gene: 1. The CDR3 spans 15 residues. Germline V lookup: CDR1 LNHDA, CDR2 SQIVND (reference sequence). The CDR3 loop reads CASSIGTGGSYEQYF. CDR3 sequence (DNA): TGTGCCAGTAGTATCGGGACAGGGGGCTCCTACGAGCAGTACTTC.

The chain joins TRBV6-6 to TRBJ2-7; 7 nucleotides align to TRBD2. The CDR3 runs 16 residues. Trimming took 6 bases from V and 2 from J; bases not matched to a gene: 13. Germline V gene data show CDR1 as MNHNY and CDR2 as SVGAGI (reference sequence). The CDR3 coding sequence is TGTGCCAGCAGACCCAACCCGGGGAGGGCCACCTACGAGCAGTACTTC. Residues: CASRPNPGRATYEQYF.

The rearrangement joins TRBV6-1 to TRBJ2-2; 7 bases match TRBD2. V lost 10 bases and J lost 4; bases outside the gene matches: 9. The length of the CDR3 is 14 residues. CDR1 is MNHNS and CDR2 is SASEGT in the germline V gene. This chain's CDR3 is CATRGEGFTGELFF. CDR3 DNA sequence: TGTGCCACCCGGGGGGAGGGGTTCACCGGGGAGCTGTTTTTT.

This rearrangement joins TRBV27 to TRBJ2-5; 7 positions match TRBD1. Germline CDR1 is MNHEY and CDR2 is SMNVEV (reference sequence). The CDR3 sequence is 14 residues long. V was pared by 6 bases and J by 0 bases, with 4 bases of the junction left unmatched. The chain's CDR3 is CASRGTVYQETQYF. The CDR3, as DNA: TGTGCCAGCAGGGGGACAGTGTACCAAGAGACCCAGTACTTC.

The chain recombines TRBV28 with TRBJ2-7, with 12 positions matching TRBD2. J was trimmed by 9 bases and V by 3 bases; bases with no gene match: 6. This CDR3 contains 14 residues. The V gene's germline CDR1 is MDHEN and CDR2 SYDVKM. The CDR3 DNA sequence: TGTGCCAGCAGTTTTGCTAGCGGGAGGGCCGTGCAGTACTTC. Amino acids: CASSFASGRAVQYF.

V usage is TRBV29-1 and J usage is TRBJ2-1, with TRBD2 matching over 7 bases. The CDR3 has 12 residues. The junction had 5 bases not matched to a gene; V was cut back by 6 bases and J by 6 bases. CDR1 and CDR2 from the germline V gene are SQVTM and ANQGSEA. CDR3 nucleotides: TGCAGCGTGGGCGGGAGCTCCAATGAGCAGTTCTTC. Protein product: CSVGGSSNEQFF.

V is TRBV2 and J is TRBJ2-3; no definite D call. Per the germline V gene, CDR1 is SNHLY and CDR2 is FYNNEI. Trimming removed 9 bases from V and 0 bases from J, with 13 bases in between. The CDR3 loop spans 14 amino acids. CDR3 DNA: TGTGCCAGTCATACAGCCTACAGCACAGATACGCAGTATTTT. Translating it yields CASHTAYSTDTQYF.

The chain couples TRBV7-2 to TRBJ2-7; D gene unclear. The CDR3 has 15 residues. Germline CDR1 reads SGHTA; CDR2 reads FQGNSA. V was trimmed by 1 base and J by 2 bases, leaving 12 bases between them. CDR3 nucleotides: TGTGCCAGCAGCTTAGGATTCCACCCTACCTACGAGCAGTACTTC. It specifies CASSLGFHPTYEQYF.

V usage is TRBV5-6 and J usage is TRBJ2-7, with 9 positions matching TRBD2. Germline CDR1 SGHDT, CDR2 YYEEEE. V shed 3 bases, J shed 3 bases, and the junction held 10 bases outside the gene matches. The CDR3 runs 16 residues. The CDR3 bases are TGTGCCAGCAGCTCCGGGACTAGCAAATTAAGCTACGAGCAGTACTTC. Its translation: CASSSGTSKLSYEQYF. The full variable domain, with the rest looked up from reference TRBV5-6 and TRBJ2-7, is DAGVTQSPTHLIKTRGQQVTLRCSPKSGHDTVSWYQQALGQGPQFIFQYYEEEERQRGNFPDRFSGHQFPNYSSELNVNALLLGDSALYLCASSSGTSKLSYEQYFGPGTRLTVT.

CDR3 DNA sequence: TGTGCCAGCAGCTTGGGACAGGGACGGGAGACCCAGTACTTC. This gives the protein CASSLGQGRETQYF. The chain recombines TRBV11-2 with TRBJ2-5; 9 nucleotides line up with TRBD1. This CDR3 is 14 amino acids long. Germline CDR1 reads SGHAT; CDR2 reads FQNNGV. Trimming cost V 3 bases and J 5 bases; bases outside gene matches: 4.

This clone showed up just once. The V and J genes are TRBV5-1 and TRBJ1-4; D remains unclear. V lost 0 bases, J lost 7 bases, and 10 bases lay in between. The CDR3 is made up of 14 amino acids. CDR1 is SGHRS and CDR2 is YFSETQ in the germline V gene. CDR3: CASSLDMSPEKLFF. The CDR3 coding sequence is TGCGCCAGCAGCTTGGACATGTCCCCTGAAAAACTGTTTTTT.

For this clone: The same CDR3 can be traced to other DNA sequences in this sample. This sequence joins TRBV7-6 and TRBJ2-7; TRBD2 matches 13 bases. CDR3 length equals 15 residues. Trimming took 1 base from V and 4 from J; bases not matched to a gene: 1. Germline V gene data show CDR1 as SGHVS and CDR2 as FNYEAQ. The CDR3 spells CASSLGLAGGYEQYF. The DNA for the CDR3 is TGTGCCAGCAGCTTAGGACTAGCGGGAGGATACGAGCAGTACTTC.

This rearrangement joins TRBV7-6 to TRBJ1-1, with D unclear. Trimming removed 0 bases from V and 1 base from J, with 12 bases in between. The CDR3 covers 16 residues. Per germline, CDR1 SGHVS and CDR2 FNYEAQ. Here the CDR3 DNA reads TGTGCCAGCAGCTTAGCGGGCAGACTATCGAACACTGAAGCTTTCTTT. Its translation: CASSLAGRLSNTEAFF. Drawing the rest from reference TRBV7-6 and TRBJ1-1, the complete variable domain is GAGVSQSPRYKVTKRGQDVALRCDPISGHVSLYWYRQALGQGPEFLTYFNYEAQQDKSGLPNDRFSAERPEGSISTLTIQRTEQRDSAMYRCASSLAGRLSNTEAFFGQGTRLTVV.

The rearrangement uses TRBV28 and TRBJ2-7; 7 positions match TRBD1. The CDR3 totals 14 residues. The trim removed 6 bases at V and 2 bases at J, leaving 7 bases unmatched. In germline, CDR1 is MDHEN, CDR2 SYDVKM. The CDR3 DNA reads as TGTGCCAGCAGAAACACCGGGACAGCCTACGAGCAGTACTTC. It encodes CASRNTGTAYEQYF. The full variable domain, with the rest looked up from reference TRBV28 and TRBJ2-7, is DVKVTQSSRYLVKRTGEKVFLECVQDMDHENMFWYRQDPGLGLRLIYFSYDVKMKEKGDIPEGYSVSREKKERFSLILESASTNQTSMYLCASRNTGTAYEQYFGPGTRLTVT.

The gene calls are TRBV7-3 and TRBJ2-5; 7 nucleotides match TRBD1. J gave up 2 bases and V 5 bases, and 2 bases lay outside the gene matches. CDR1 is SGHTA, CDR2 FQGTGA, per germline. The CDR3 extends over 13 amino acids. The CDR3 protein is CASSRDRQETQYF. In DNA, the CDR3 is TGTGCCAGCAGCCGGGACAGACAAGAGACCCAGTACTTC.

The CDR3 region has the DNA TGTGCCAGCAGTTTCCCCCTCCAGGGACAGCTCACCTACAATGAGCAGTTCTTC. Its protein product is CASSFPLQGQLTYNEQFF. The chain joins TRBV27 to TRBJ2-1; 7 nucleotides align to TRBD1. The V and J ends lost 3 bases and 2 bases, in that order; junction bases with no gene match: 13. Germline lookup yields CDR1 MNHEY and CDR2 SMNVEV (reference sequence). This CDR3 spans 18 amino acids.

V is TRBV2 and J is TRBJ2-1, with 7 bases aligning to TRBD2. This CDR3 is 16 amino acids long. V gave up 4 bases and J gave up 2 bases; unmatched junction bases: 8. Germline CDR1 reads SNHLY; CDR2 reads FYNNEI. The CDR3: CASSGRGSPPYNEQFF. CDR3 coding DNA: TGTGCCAGCAGTGGCCGCGGGAGTCCCCCCTACAATGAGCAGTTCTTC.

This chain connects TRBV5-4 to TRBJ2-5; 9 nucleotides line up with TRBD2. TRBJ2-7 matches the DNA end more closely, so the J call is doubtful. Germline CDR1 SGHNT, CDR2 YYREEE (reference sequence). The CDR3 has 14 residues. DNA for the CDR3: TGTGCCAGCAGCCCTAGCGGGACTCACTACGAGCAGTACTTC. Translating it yields CASSPSGTHYEQYF.

The V gene is TRBV28, the J gene TRBJ2-7; tentatively, D is TRBD2 (6 bases). V lost 6 bases and J lost 2, with 14 bases in between. CDR1 MDHEN and CDR2 SYDVKM come from the germline V gene. The CDR3 runs 14 residues. The CDR3 loop reads CASSPGGLTYEQYF. The DNA of the CDR3 is TGTGCCAGCAGCCCCGGAGGGCTAACCTACGAGCAGTACTTC.

The chain joins TRBV28 to TRBJ2-7, with TRBD2 identical over 9 bases. The V gene's germline CDR1 is MDHEN and CDR2 SYDVKM. The J segment lost 0 bases and the V segment lost 3 bases, leaving 3 bases of the junction unmatched. This CDR3 comprises 15 residues. The CDR3 loop reads CASSFWTSDSYEQYF. The CDR3 DNA follows: TGTGCCAGCAGTTTCTGGACTAGCGACTCCTACGAGCAGTACTTC.

The CDR3 nucleotides are TGTGCCAGCAGCCGAGGACTAGCGGGAGAGACCCAGTACTTC. Its protein product is CASSRGLAGETQYF. V usage is TRBV7-6 and J usage is TRBJ2-5; the match to TRBD2 covers 11 bases. Trimming removed 5 bases from V and 4 bases from J; junction bases left unmatched: 3. This CDR3 comprises 14 residues. The germline V gene has CDR1 SGHVS and CDR2 FNYEAQ.

V usage is TRBV19 and J usage is TRBJ2-7, with 7 bases that match TRBD1. CDR1 and CDR2 from the germline V gene are LNHDA and SQIVND (reference sequence). V was pared by 1 base and J by 5 bases, with 8 bases of the junction left unmatched. This CDR3 contains 15 residues. The CDR3 protein is CASSIATGIGDEQYF. DNA for the CDR3: TGTGCCAGTAGTATAGCGACAGGGATCGGCGACGAGCAGTACTTC.

The chain employs TRBV28 and TRBJ2-4, with D perhaps matching TRBD2 (9 bases). The CDR3 covers 16 residues. Trimming took off 5 bases at V and 8 bases at J, with 22 bases between the two ends. The germline CDR1 and CDR2 sequences are MDHEN and SYDVKM. This chain's CDR3 is CASSDPRGRGGDIQYF. The DNA of the CDR3 is TGTGCCAGCAGTGACCCCAGGGGGCGGGGGGGGGACATTCAGTACTTC.

The V gene is TRBV5-1, the J gene TRBJ1-2; perhaps TRBD1 as D (6 bases). From germline, CDR1 is SGHRS and CDR2 YFSETQ. V lost 4 bases and J 0 bases, leaving 10 bases between the germline ends. This CDR3 contains 14 residues. The CDR3 region is CASSVWTANYGYTF. CDR3 coding DNA: TGCGCCAGCAGCGTCTGGACAGCTAACTATGGCTACACCTTC.

This chain's CDR3 is CSVERGEGTQYF. The CDR3 bases are TGCAGCGTTGAACGGGGAGAGGGGACCCAGTACTTC. This rearrangement joins TRBV29-1 to TRBJ2-5; TRBD2 might be the D (5 bases). This CDR3 contains 12 residues. The germline V gene encodes CDR1 SQVTM and CDR2 ANQGSEA. V lost 2 bases to trimming and J lost 7 bases, with 11 bases between them. Supplemented by reference TRBV29-1 and TRBJ2-5, the full variable domain reads SAVISQKPSRDICQRGTSLTIQCQVDSQVTMMFWYRQQPGQSLTLIATANQGSEATYESGFVIDKFPISRPNLTFSTLTVSNMSPEDSSIYLCSVERGEGTQYFGPGTRLLVL.

This rearrangement joins TRBV7-2 to TRBJ2-7; 8 bases are shared with TRBD2. The germline CDR1 and CDR2 sequences are SGHTA and FQGNSA. V lost 5 bases and J lost 3; bases outside the gene matches: 15. The CDR3 contains 17 residues. CDR3 DNA sequence: TGTGCCAGCAGCGCACCCATAGGGGGACTAGGGGGCTACGAGCAGTACTTC. Its protein is CASSAPIGGLGGYEQYF.

V gene TRBV7-9 combines with J gene TRBJ2-7; 8 bases line up with TRBD1. This CDR3 spans 15 amino acids. After removal of 1 base from V and 4 bases from J, the junction contained 6 bases not matched to a gene. Germline V gives CDR1 SEHNR, CDR2 FQNEAQ (reference sequence). DNA of the CDR3: TGTGCCAGCAGCTTAGGACAGGGGTTTTTGTACGAGCAGTACTTC. As protein: CASSLGQGFLYEQYF.

The CDR3 loop is CASRRAGYTDTQYF. The CDR3, as DNA: TGTGCCAGCAGAAGAGCAGGGTACACAGATACGCAGTATTTT. This chain links TRBV5-6 with TRBJ2-3; tentatively, D is TRBD1 (5 bases). V was pared by 5 bases and J by 2 bases, with 12 bases between. The CDR3 contains 14 residues. The V gene's germline CDR1 is SGHDT and CDR2 YYEEEE. Looking up the rest from reference TRBV5-6 and TRBJ2-3 gives the full variable domain: DAGVTQSPTHLIKTRGQQVTLRCSPKSGHDTVSWYQQALGQGPQFIFQYYEEEERQRGNFPDRFSGHQFPNYSSELNVNALLLGDSALYLCASRRAGYTDTQYFGPGTRLTVL.

This chain joins TRBV5-1 and TRBJ1-3; maybe TRBD1 (6 bases). Trimming took off 4 bases at V and 2 bases at J, with 10 bases between the two ends. Per the germline V gene, CDR1 is SGHRS and CDR2 is YFSETQ. The length of the CDR3 is 14 residues. The CDR3 loop is CASSGGGAGNTIYF. In DNA form, the CDR3 reads TGCGCCAGCAGCGGGGGGGGCGCTGGAAACACCATATATTTT. Together with reference TRBV5-1 and TRBJ1-3, the CDR3 gives the full variable domain: KAGVTQTPRYLIKTRGQQVTLSCSPISGHRSVSWYQQTPGQGLQFLFEYFSETQRNKGNFPGRFSGRQFSNSRSEMNVSTLELGDSALYLCASSGGGAGNTIYFGEGSWLTVV.

V gene TRBV19 combines with J gene TRBJ2-3; 8 bases are a match to TRBD1. The CDR3 length is 15 residues. Germline CDR1 LNHDA, CDR2 SQIVND (reference sequence). V shed 4 bases and J 1 base; nucleotides not matched to a gene: 4. The CDR3 bases are TGTGCCAGTAGTACCCTCAGGGGGCGCACAGATACGCAGTATTTT. As protein: CASSTLRGRTDTQYF.

The rearrangement links TRBV28 to TRBJ1-4; tentatively, D is TRBD1 (5 bases). The V end was cut by 6 bases, the J end by 8 bases, with 19 bases between. Germline V gene sequence: CDR1 MDHEN, CDR2 SYDVKM. The CDR3 is 15 residues long. CDR3 DNA: TGTGCCAGCAGGGGGGGGACGGCGGGTAACGAAAAACTGTTTTTT. It encodes CASRGGTAGNEKLFF.

This rearrangement joins TRBV7-9 to TRBJ2-5, with 7 bases matching TRBD1. The CDR3 runs to 15 residues. V gave up 2 bases and J gave up 1 base; unmatched junction bases: 4. The germline V gene encodes CDR1 SEHNR and CDR2 FQNEAQ (reference sequence). The CDR3 DNA reads TGTGCCAGCAGCTTACCTGGGACAGCCCAAGAGACCCAGTACTTC. Translating gives CASSLPGTAQETQYF.